A single sample gave rise to the 25 T cell receptor beta chains below, sequenced in a study of T-cell memory formation after mild COVID-19. TCRdb analysed the 5' RACE reads with MiXCR anew, one entry per CDR3 protein. The sample yields around 300,000 distinct CDR3 sequences, over 7% seen once. The sample consisted of PBMCs or a T cell subset sorted from them (not recorded which). The receptor set was obtained from a man younger than 35 who had mild COVID-19 (a few samples of this study predate the infection). Cell type and time point are not known.

This clonotype has only a few counts. V gene TRBV20-1 combines with J gene TRBJ1-2, with 7 bases aligning to TRBD1. V trimming: 5 bases; J trimming: 0 bases; junction bases outside the gene matches: 3. The CDR3 loop spans 13 amino acids. Germline-derived CDR1 and CDR2 are DFQATT and SNEGSKA (reference sequence). This CDR3 reads CSAPGTANYGYTF. The CDR3 bases are TGCAGTGCTCCCGGGACAGCTAACTATGGCTACACCTTC.

The genes are TRBV5-6 and TRBJ2-2; 8 positions match TRBD2. Germline CDR1 SGHDT, CDR2 YYEEEE. The CDR3 consists of 18 residues. Trimming took 3 bases from V and 7 from J; bases not matched to a gene: 17. DNA of the CDR3: TGTGCCAGCAGCTCCTGGGCCCGGGGGGGGGCGAAAAGCGGGGAGCTGTTTTTT. Amino acid sequence: CASSSWARGGAKSGELFF.

CDR3 region: CASRTFEGSEQFF. The CDR3 DNA is TGTGCCAGCAGGACCTTTGAAGGTAGTGAGCAGTTCTTC. The chain combines TRBV6-6 with TRBJ2-1; no clear D gene. CDR3 length equals 13 residues. V lost 6 bases and J 9 bases, leaving 15 bases between the germline ends. CDR1 is MNHNY and CDR2 is SVGAGI in the germline V gene (reference sequence).

This clonotype has only a few counts. J is TRBJ2-5 and V is TRBV5-1, with D perhaps assigned TRBD1 or TRBD2 (5 bases each). The CDR3 is made up of 14 amino acids. The germline V and J ends were trimmed by 4 bases and 2 bases, with 12 bases remaining between them. From germline, CDR1 is SGHRS and CDR2 YFSETQ. The CDR3 nucleotides read TGCGCCAGCAGCACCGGGACGGTGCAAGAGACCCAGTACTTC. Its translation: CASSTGTVQETQYF. The full variable domain, rest sourced from reference TRBV5-1 and TRBJ2-5, is KAGVTQTPRYLIKTRGQQVTLSCSPISGHRSVSWYQQTPGQGLQFLFEYFSETQRNKGNFPGRFSGRQFSNSRSEMNVSTLELGDSALYLCASSTGTVQETQYFGPGTRLLVL.

This clonotype was recorded at least ten times. V and J are TRBV7-2 and TRBJ1-1; D gene uncertain. This CDR3 is 14 amino acids long. Germline assignment: CDR1 SGHTA and CDR2 FQGNSA. V gave up 1 base and J gave up 1 base, with 7 bases separating them. The CDR3 region has the DNA TGTGCCAGCAGCTTAGATTACCAGAACACTGAAGCTTTCTTT. Its translation is CASSLDYQNTEAFF.

This clonotype was seen a few times. V usage is TRBV4-1 and J usage is TRBJ1-6; 9 bases are a match to TRBD1. Per germline, CDR1 MGHRA and CDR2 YSYEKL. CDR3 length: 17 residues. Unmatched junction bases numbered 5, after V lost 2 bases and J lost 3 bases. CDR3 DNA sequence: TGCGCCAGCAGCCAACCGGACAGGGGCCTCTATAATTCACCCCTCCACTTT. It codes for CASSQPDRGLYNSPLHF.

In its sample, this clonotype was seen many times. The chain carries TRBV10-3 and TRBJ2-3; the match to TRBD2 covers 11 bases. The junction had 6 bases not matched to a gene; V was cut back by 10 bases and J by 6 bases. The CDR3 consists of 13 residues. Germline V gene data show CDR1 as ENHRY and CDR2 as SYGVKD. The CDR3 sequence is CATTTSGDDTQYF. DNA for the CDR3: TGTGCCACCACGACTAGCGGGGATGATACGCAGTATTTT.

This rearrangement joins TRBV9 to TRBJ1-3; TRBD1 is a possible D gene (5 bases). V lost 4 bases and J lost 8, with 16 bases in between. This CDR3 region has 14 residues. CDR1 SGDLS and CDR2 YYNGEE come from the germline V gene. CDR3 bases: TGTGCCAGCAGCCCCCGGACATCAAAGGACACCATATATTTT. This gives the protein CASSPRTSKDTIYF.

Ten or more counts support this clonotype. The chain links TRBV5-1 to TRBJ2-5, with TRBD1 identical over 7 bases. This CDR3 comprises 15 residues. V was clipped by 3 bases and J by 4 bases; unmatched bases: 9. Germline V lookup: CDR1 SGHRS, CDR2 YFSETQ. As DNA, the CDR3 is TGCGCCAGCAGCTCCAACCCGGGACAGTCAGAGACCCAGTACTTC. It translates to CASSSNPGQSETQYF.

This clonotype was seen at least ten times. The chain recombines TRBV12-3 or TRBV12-4 with TRBJ2-2, with unresolved D. CDR3 length: 15 residues. V was pared by 7 bases and J by 2 bases, with 14 bases between. The CDR3 bases are TGTGCCAGCACCCGAAGGTCCCTTAACACCGGGGAGCTGTTTTTT. Its translation is CASTRRSLNTGELFF.

The genes are TRBV4-1 and TRBJ1-3; D is unclear. This CDR3 region has 15 residues. Germline V gene sequence: CDR1 MGHRA, CDR2 YSYEKL. V gave up 1 base and J gave up 3 bases, with 10 bases separating them. This chain's CDR3 is CASSQAGDFGNTIYF. The CDR3 nucleotides read TGCGCCAGCAGCCAAGCCGGGGATTTTGGAAACACCATATATTTT.

The sample holds a few counts of this clonotype. The CDR3 spells CASSIGGDINGYTF. In DNA, the CDR3 is TGCGCCAGCAGCATAGGGGGCGACATTAATGGCTACACCTTC. V usage is TRBV5-1 and J usage is TRBJ1-2; 7 nucleotides line up with TRBD1. Germline V gives CDR1 SGHRS, CDR2 YFSETQ. V was clipped by 4 bases and J by 6 bases; unmatched bases: 9. CDR3 length: 14 amino acids.

The chain recombines TRBV18 with TRBJ1-1; D remains unclear. The germline V gene encodes CDR1 KGHSH and CDR2 LQKENI. With 2 bases removed from V and 10 bases from J, the gap between germline ends came to 20 bases. This CDR3 is 15 amino acids long. DNA of the CDR3: TGTGCCAGCTCACCAATTGGGATTGAGCGCACTACAGCTTTCTTT. This codes for CASSPIGIERTTAFF. Drawing the rest from reference TRBV18 and TRBJ1-1, the complete variable domain is NAGVMQNPRHLVRRRGQEARLRCSPMKGHSHVYWYRQLPEEGLKFMVYLQKENIIDESGMPKERFSAEFPKEGPSILRIQQVVRGDSAAYFCASSPIGIERTTAFFGQGTRLTVV.

This clonotype was recorded a few times. The rearrangement uses TRBV5-1 and TRBJ2-5; weak D call: TRBD2 (7 bases). This CDR3 contains 14 residues. From germline, CDR1 is SGHRS and CDR2 YFSETQ. Deletions cut 3 bases from V and 2 bases from J, with 11 bases between. The CDR3 DNA follows: TGCGCCAGCAGCTCGGAGGGGGGGCAAGAGACCCAGTACTTC. This encodes CASSSEGGQETQYF.

In this sample, this clonotype turned up a few times. V gene TRBV29-1 combines with J gene TRBJ2-1, with 10 bases lining up with TRBD1. Germline CDR1 is SQVTM and CDR2 is ANQGSEA. The J segment lost 6 bases and the V segment lost 8 bases, leaving 10 bases of the junction unmatched. CDR3 length equals 14 residues. The CDR3 protein is CSMGGDRGFNEQFF. DNA for the CDR3: TGCAGCATGGGCGGGGACAGGGGATTCAATGAGCAGTTCTTC.

This clonotype was seen a few times. The chain combines TRBV27 with TRBJ1-6, with D tentatively TRBD1 (5 bases). The CDR3 runs to 12 residues. From germline, CDR1 is MNHEY and CDR2 SMNVEV (reference sequence). With 7 bases removed from V and 12 bases from J, the gap between germline ends came to 13 bases. CDR3 sequence: CASMGVGGPLHF. DNA for the CDR3: TGTGCCAGCATGGGGGTAGGCGGACCCCTCCACTTT.

This clonotype was picked up a small number of times. The CDR3 nucleotides read TGTGCCAGCCCTAGGACAGGGTACTCTGGGGCCAACGTCCTGACTTTC. Protein sequence: CASPRTGYSGANVLTF. The chain couples TRBV18 to TRBJ2-6, with 8 bases identical to TRBD1. CDR3 length: 16 residues. After removal of 8 bases from V and 0 bases from J, the junction contained 6 bases not matched to a gene. CDR1 is KGHSH, CDR2 LQKENI, per germline.

This clonotype was seen more than once but under ten times. The chain uses TRBV29-1 and TRBJ2-2; no firm D call. CDR3 length: 15 amino acids. The germline V gene has CDR1 SQVTM and CDR2 ANQGSEA. Trimming removed 4 bases from V and 5 bases from J, with 17 bases in between. This chain's CDR3 is CSVVIGIRETGELFF. CDR3 DNA sequence: TGCAGCGTTGTCATAGGGATTCGAGAAACCGGGGAGCTGTTTTTT.

The rearrangement links TRBV7-2 to TRBJ1-2, with 8 positions matching TRBD1. With 5 bases clipped from V and 2 bases from J, the junction kept 10 bases outside the gene matches. The CDR3 runs 16 residues. Germline V CDR1 and CDR2: SGHTA, FQGNSA. CDR3 in amino acids: CASSRTGTGVNYGYTF. CDR3 sequence (DNA): TGTGCCAGCAGCCGCACCGGGACAGGAGTCAACTATGGCTACACCTTC.

The chain combines TRBV7-7 with TRBJ2-5, with D tentatively TRBD1 or TRBD2 (5 bases each). Germline CDR1 and CDR2: SSHAT and FNYEAQ (reference sequence). The length of the CDR3 is 16 residues. V lost 5 bases and J 5 bases, leaving 21 bases between the germline ends. CDR3 residues: CASSAGLLVGEETQYF. CDR3 sequence (DNA): TGTGCCAGCAGCGCCGGCCTACTCGTGGGGGAGGAGACCCAGTACTTC. Full variable domain (outside the CDR3, taken from reference TRBV7-7 and TRBJ2-5): GAGVSQSPRYKVTKRGQDVTLRCDPISSHATLYWYQQALGQGPEFLTYFNYEAQPDKSGLPSDRFSAERPEGSISTLTIQRTEQRDSAMYRCASSAGLLVGEETQYFGPGTRLLVL.

V usage is TRBV25-1 and J usage is TRBJ2-7, with 7 positions matching TRBD1. The ends lost 6 bases at V and 4 bases at J; junction bases unmatched: 0. CDR1 MGHDK and CDR2 SYGVNS come from the germline V gene. The CDR3 is 11 residues long. This CDR3 is CASRTGYEQYF. CDR3 sequence (DNA): TGTGCCAGCAGGACAGGGTACGAGCAGTACTTC.

The J gene is TRBJ2-2, the V gene TRBV19, with D possibly matching TRBD2 (6 bases). The CDR3 spans 15 residues. Trimming took 6 bases from V and 3 from J, leaving 14 bases between them. Germline V gives CDR1 LNHDA, CDR2 SQIVND (reference sequence). CDR3 amino acids: CASRGGAGDTGELFF. The CDR3 region has the DNA TGTGCCAGTAGAGGAGGAGCGGGTGACACCGGGGAGCTGTTTTTT.

The V and J genes are TRBV6-5 and TRBJ2-7; 11 nucleotides match TRBD2. Looked up from germline, CDR1 is MNHEY and CDR2 is SVGAGI. The ends lost 6 bases at V and 2 bases at J; junction bases unmatched: 6. The CDR3 runs to 15 residues. The CDR3 DNA sequence: TGTGCCAGCAGCCAGACTAGCGGGGCCACCTACGAGCAGTACGTC. It encodes CASSQTSGATYEQYV.

The chain is built from TRBV6-5 and TRBJ1-1; 8 bases fit TRBD1. V lost 2 bases and J lost 1; bases outside the gene matches: 3. Per germline, CDR1 MNHEY and CDR2 SVGAGI. This CDR3 has 15 residues. The DNA for the CDR3 is TGTGCCAGCAGTTACCGGACAGGGCAGAACACTGAAGCTTTCTTT. Encoded protein: CASSYRTGQNTEAFF.

V is TRBV20-1 and J is TRBJ1-5; D not resolved. Germline V gene data show CDR1 as DFQATT and CDR2 as SNEGSKA (reference sequence). The V gene lost 5 bases and the J gene lost 6 bases, with 14 bases spanning the gap. There are 13 residues in the CDR3. Here the CDR3 reads CSARVGDFQPQHF. Written as DNA, the CDR3 is TGCAGTGCTCGGGTCGGGGATTTTCAGCCCCAGCATTTT.